Each of the 10 T cell receptor beta chains below was sequenced from the same sample in a study of cytomegalovirus exposure and HLA in healthy donors. In the PCR, 60 Vbeta and 13 Jbeta primers were used. This table comes from immunoSEQ multiplex PCR, and its TCRdb copy is limited to in-frame clones, with some not included. The table lists 95,000 to 100,000 clones, about 70% of them singletons. Sequencing was done on a sample of PBMCs. The receptors derive from a middle-aged woman in good health and CMV-seronegative.

This chain joins TRBV9 and TRBJ2-5, with TRBD2 as a possible D gene (6 bases). Germline V lookup: CDR1 SGDLS, CDR2 YYNGEE. The CDR3 loop spans 15 amino acids. V lost 4 bases and J 5 bases, leaving 18 bases between the germline ends. The CDR3 DNA sequence: TGTGCCAGCAGCCTTTTGGGGGGAGGCTACGAGACCCAGTACTTC. It is translated as CASSLLGGGYETQYF.

This clone was seen only once. The chain couples TRBV18 to TRBJ2-1; TRBD2 aligns across 11 bases. This CDR3 region has 15 residues. CDR1 is KGHSH and CDR2 is LQKENI in the germline V gene. V lost 8 bases to trimming and J lost 4 bases; unmatched junction nucleotides: 7. The CDR3 DNA reads TGTGCCAGCCAAGAGGGACTAGCGGATTACAATGAGCAGTTCTTC. As protein: CASQEGLADYNEQFF.

This clone has just a few counts. The chain is built from TRBV5-1 and TRBJ2-1; the match to TRBD2 covers 10 bases. The CDR3 is 17 amino acids. The V gene end was trimmed by 0 bases and the J gene end by 0 bases; junction bases not matched to a gene: 3. Germline CDR1 and CDR2: SGHRS and YFSETQ. The CDR3, as DNA: TGCGCCAGCAGCTTGGAACCTAGCGGGAGCTCCTACAATGAGCAGTTCTTC. Translation gives CASSLEPSGSSYNEQFF.

The chain carries TRBV5-1 and TRBJ2-7, with a possible D match to TRBD1 (7 bases). This CDR3 spans 14 amino acids. Germline V gene sequence: CDR1 SGHRS, CDR2 YFSETQ. V was trimmed by 3 bases and J by 2 bases, leaving 12 bases between them. CDR3 protein: CASSSGGTAYEQYF. In DNA form, the CDR3 reads TGCGCCAGCAGCTCCGGCGGGACAGCCTACGAGCAGTACTTC.

J is TRBJ2-1 and V is TRBV7-3, with 7 bases fitting TRBD2. The V segment lost 4 bases and the J segment 9 bases; nucleotides outside the gene matches: 6. CDR3 length: 13 residues. Germline-derived CDR1 and CDR2 are SGHTA and FQGTGA. The CDR3 DNA follows: TGTGCCAGCAGCTCCGCACTAGCGACTGAGCAGTTCTTC. As protein: CASSSALATEQFF.

This sequence joins TRBV10-3 and TRBJ2-7; 7 bases match TRBD2. This CDR3 contains 14 residues. Germline V gives CDR1 ENHRY, CDR2 SYGVKD. Trimming at V came to 0 bases and at J to 5 bases, leaving 4 bases not matched to a gene. The CDR3 sequence: CAISESWGRDEQYF. Written as DNA, the CDR3 is TGTGCCATCAGTGAGTCTTGGGGGAGGGACGAGCAGTACTTC.

V gene TRBV5-5 combines with J gene TRBJ2-5; 8 bases are shared with TRBD2. The CDR3 length is 14 residues. V lost 4 bases to trimming and J lost 4 bases; unmatched junction nucleotides: 6. Germline values: CDR1 SGHKS, CDR2 YYEKEE (reference sequence). The CDR3 DNA reads TGTGCCAGCAGCGCAGGACTAGCCCCAGAGACCCAGTACTTC. Its protein product is CASSAGLAPETQYF. Supplemented by reference TRBV5-5 and TRBJ2-5, the full variable domain reads DAGVTQSPTHLIKTRGQQVTLRCSPISGHKSVSWYQQVLGQGPQFIFQYYEKEERGRGNFPDRFSARQFPNYSSELNVNALLLGDSALYLCASSAGLAPETQYFGPGTRLLVL.

The chain has TRBV9 and TRBJ2-1, with D possibly being TRBD2 (6 bases). With 0 bases removed from V and 7 bases from J, the gap between germline ends came to 17 bases. This CDR3 comprises 16 residues. Germline CDR1 reads SGDLS; CDR2 reads YYNGEE. CDR3 sequence (DNA): TGTGCCAGCAGCGTAGATAGCGTCCCTCGGGGGAATGAGCAGTTCTTC. Its translation is CASSVDSVPRGNEQFF.

V and J are TRBV4-3 and TRBJ2-3, with D perhaps matching TRBD2 (5 bases). CDR1 is LGHNA and CDR2 is YSLEER in the germline V gene. V lost 1 base, J lost 5 bases, and 19 bases lay in between. The CDR3 consists of 17 residues. In DNA, the CDR3 is TGCGCCAGCAGCCAAGTCTTTCTAGCTTACGAGGGAGATACGCAGTATTTT. It is translated as CASSQVFLAYEGDTQYF.

V gene TRBV10-3 combines with J gene TRBJ1-1; perhaps TRBD1 as D (5 bases). This CDR3 is 13 amino acids long. Germline V gene data show CDR1 as ENHRY and CDR2 as SYGVKD. Deletions cut 3 bases from V and 1 base from J, with 6 bases between. In DNA, the CDR3 is TGTGCCATCAGTGAAACAGGGAACACTGAAGCTTTCTTT. It specifies CAISETGNTEAFF.